This section outlines one T cell receptor beta chain sequence together with its context. TCRdb's copy holds only in-frame clones and misses some; the assay was immunoSEQ multiplex PCR. The sample consists of 35,000 to 40,000 clones, approximately 40% of them appearing once. The sample belongs to a study of PD-L1 blockade in urothelial cancer. Whole-study context: Tumor specimens held a median approximately 1,500 T cells.

Germline CDR1 is KGHSH and CDR2 is LQKENI. The V and J ends lost 4 bases and 9 bases, in that order; junction bases with no gene match: 8. The length of the CDR3 is 15 residues. The chain uses TRBV18 and TRBJ2-1; 11 nucleotides agree with TRBD2. The specimen was tumor tissue, collected before atezolizumab (anti-PD-L1) treatment. This clonotype was obtained from a man aged 55 to 70 with urothelial cancer. CDR3 sequence: CASSLFSGGAGEQFF. CDR3 nucleotide sequence: TGTGCCAGCTCACTGTTTAGCGGGGGGGCCGGTGAGCAGTTCTTC.